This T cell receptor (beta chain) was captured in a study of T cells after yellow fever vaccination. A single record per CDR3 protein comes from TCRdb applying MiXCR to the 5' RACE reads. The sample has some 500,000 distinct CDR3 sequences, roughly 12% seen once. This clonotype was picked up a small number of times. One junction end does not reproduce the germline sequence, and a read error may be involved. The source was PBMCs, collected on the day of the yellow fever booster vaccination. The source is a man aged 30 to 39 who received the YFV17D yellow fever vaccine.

CDR3 protein: CASNLGGSADEQYF. The CDR3 region has the DNA TGCGCCAGCAACTTGGGCGGGAGCGCGGACGAGCAGTACTTC. The rearrangement joins TRBV5-1 to TRBJ2-7; 7 bases are shared with TRBD2. Germline-derived CDR1 and CDR2 are SGHRS and YFSETQ. This CDR3 has 14 residues.